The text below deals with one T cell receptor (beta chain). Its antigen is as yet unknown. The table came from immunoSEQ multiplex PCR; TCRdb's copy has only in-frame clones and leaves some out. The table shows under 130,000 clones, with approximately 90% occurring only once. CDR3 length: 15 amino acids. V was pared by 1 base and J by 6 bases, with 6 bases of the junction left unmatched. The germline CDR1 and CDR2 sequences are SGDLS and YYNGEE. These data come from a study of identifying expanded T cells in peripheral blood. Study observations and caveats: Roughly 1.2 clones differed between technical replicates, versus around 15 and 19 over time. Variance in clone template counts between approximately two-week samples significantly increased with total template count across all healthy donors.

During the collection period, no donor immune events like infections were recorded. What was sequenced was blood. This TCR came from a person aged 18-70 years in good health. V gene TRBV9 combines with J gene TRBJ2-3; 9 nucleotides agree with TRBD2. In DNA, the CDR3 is TGTGCCAGCAGCGTACGCGGGAGGGACGGGGATACGCAGTATTTT. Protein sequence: CASSVRGRDGDTQYF.